What follows describes a single TCR beta chain. Its antigen remains unidentified. Cultured CD4+ T cell DNA underwent sequencing with the Oncomine TCR Beta short-read assay. Each CDR3 protein is one row after TCRdb ran MiXCR on the PCR reads. Of some 10,000 distinct CDR3 sequences in the sample, 64% are singletons; the top ten hold approximately 35%. This sample is drawn from a study of vaccination and CD4 T cells after COVID-19. For the study at large: Convalescent patients gave post-COVID blood a median around 91 days post-diagnosis, range 35 to 161. Treatment of control cultures consisted of a CEFX pool, an HIV-1 Nef pool, or no peptide.

Notes on the study in general: Among reactive clones from convalescent patients, a median approximately 86% appeared only post-vaccination.

Treatment denoted: approximately 9-day PBMC culture with coronavirus spike peptide pools or control peptides (ViraFEST assay). Scientists separated out CD4+ T cells through negative selection following 10 days in culture. Germline CDR1 reads SGHTA; CDR2 reads FQGNSA. V lost 0 bases, J lost 9 bases, and 15 bases lay in between. This CDR3 has 16 amino acids. Sequenced sample: CD4+ T cells from blood, cultured in vitro. This sequence was found in a human donor who had recovered from COVID-19. The gene calls are TRBV7-2 and TRBJ1-6; D unresolved. The CDR3 reads CASSLAPAVMGSPLHF. The CDR3 DNA reads TGTGCCAGCAGCTTAGCCCCTGCGGTGATGGGTTCACCCCTCCACTTT.